This T cell receptor (beta chain) comes out of a study of cytomegalovirus exposure and HLA in healthy donors. Study results and limitations: Later analysis suggested most CMV-associated TCR beta chains were HLA-restricted. Cytomegalovirus-associated status was assigned to about 160 TCR beta chains.

This CDR3 region has 17 residues. Germline-derived CDR1 and CDR2 are SGHTA and FQGNSA. Turning to this clone: Its antigen is unknown. An end of the junction differs from the germline gene, which may be a read error.

Primers for the PCR totalled 60 Vbeta and 13 Jbeta. Sequencing was performed with immunoSEQ multiplex PCR; in TCRdb, only in-frame clones are kept and a portion is missing. The sample holds about 110,000 clones; around four fifths are singletons and the top ten take 2.5% to 3%. The sequenced material came from PBMCs. This TCR came from a woman aged 55-75 years in good health and CMV-seropositive. V usage is TRBV7-2 and J usage is TRBJ2-4, with D possibly TRBD2 on 6 matching bases. CDR3 protein: CASSLALDSLAKNIQYF. Here the CDR3 DNA reads TGTGCCAGCAGCCTAGCGCTCGACTCACTAGCCAAAAACATTCAGTACTTC.